This T cell receptor beta chain was sequenced during a study of blood T cell repertoires in COVID-19. Seattle researchers signed up patients amid active infection and tracked them longitudinally. In the authors' methods: For nucleated cells, counts were estimated from reference gene primer amplification. Libraries were prepared by immunoSEQ multiplex PCR; TCRdb keeps only in-frame clonotypes and omits some of them. The V and J calls and clone size are taken from that table; D and trimming were inferred from the DNA. The sample yields approximately 300,000 clones, around nine tenths seen once. V was clipped by 0 bases and J by 4 bases, with 20 bases between them. CDR3 size: 17 residues. Germline CDR1 reads SGDLS; CDR2 reads YYNGEE.

The receptor was derived from a woman in her twenties or thirties with COVID-19, enrolled during active disease. The sample was peripheral blood. The J gene is TRBJ2-7, the V gene TRBV9; D perhaps matches TRBD2 (6 bases). The CDR3 loop reads CASSVASGTVTLYEQYF. CDR3 coding DNA: TGTGCCAGCAGCGTAGCGTCGGGGACTGTGACCCTTTACGAGCAGTACTTC.